Sequencing of this TCR beta chain was carried out in a study of OX40 agonist ivuxolimab in advanced cancers. Study summary: The patients received agonistic anti-OX40 (CD134) antibody ivuxolimab. The study's findings and limits: There were, on average, more expanded clones in CD8+ T cells than in CD4+. Expanded peripheral T cell antigen specificity was not determined. Both CD4+ and CD8+ T cell populations in blood had undergone clonal expansion by week 6 at 0.1 to 3.0 mg/kg.

TCRdb's copy holds only in-frame clones and misses some; the assay was immunoSEQ multiplex PCR. Among approximately 31,000 clones, approximately 89% were seen once, and the ten largest hold roughly 28%. V was clipped by 2 bases and J by 5 bases, with 12 bases between them. CDR1 is MNHEY and CDR2 is SVGAGI in the germline V gene. The CDR3 runs 15 residues. For this clone: The antigen remains unidentified.

The receptor comes from an adult with an advanced solid tumor such as melanoma, head and neck, liver or kidney cancer. Source: CD4+ or CD8+ T cells sorted from blood, taken in a trial of the OX40 agonist ivuxolimab. J is TRBJ2-2 and V is TRBV6-5; no firm D call. The CDR3 reads CASSYGVLVTGELFF. The CDR3 DNA reads as TGTGCCAGCAGTTACGGAGTGCTAGTTACCGGGGAGCTGTTTTTT.